The clone carrying this T cell receptor beta chain was seen a few times. Germline lookup yields CDR1 SGHRS and CDR2 YFSETQ. CDR3 length: 15 residues. The junction had 9 bases not matched to a gene; V was cut back by 4 bases and J by 5 bases. These data originate in a study of shared clonotypes between healthy human individuals. Profiling relied on immunoSEQ multiplex PCR, and the TCRdb table lists in-frame clones only, not all of them. Counted here are about 1 million clones, about 70% occurring once; the ten biggest clones make up approximately 1.5%. The sequence was collected from a man in his late teens or twenties in good health. Material: memory CD4+ T cells sorted from blood. Subset specified: CD45RA-negative fraction. The genes are TRBV5-1 and TRBJ2-7; 10 nucleotides agree with TRBD1. The chain's CDR3 is CASSGGQGGFHEQYF. Written as DNA, the CDR3 is TGCGCCAGCAGCGGAGGACAGGGGGGTTTCCACGAGCAGTACTTC.